This TCR beta chain is from a study of cytomegalovirus exposure and HLA in healthy donors. PCR primers comprised 60 Vbeta and 13 Jbeta primers. Sequenced by immunoSEQ multiplex PCR; TCRdb stores in-frame clones only, minus some. The sample lists about 85,000 clones; around 66% were seen once. In the case of this clone: What it binds is not known.

The CDR3 length is 15 residues. V dropped 5 bases and J dropped 0 bases, with 10 bases sitting between them. CDR1 is SGHNT and CDR2 is YENEEA in the germline V gene. Study-level findings and limits: In a later analysis, donors in an Asian-associated ancestry cluster reportedly had fewer N-insertions in productive TCRs than the cohort mean. Across all donors, roughly uniform sequencing depth was an assumption of the presence/absence analyses.

This clonotype was obtained from a man aged 30 to 39 in good health and CMV-seronegative. The V and J genes are TRBV11-3 and TRBJ2-2, with D tentatively TRBD1 (6 bases). The sequencing input was PBMCs. The CDR3 loop reads CASSAQGPNTGELFF. The CDR3 nucleotides are TGTGCCAGCAGCGCACAGGGACCGAACACCGGGGAGCTGTTTTTT. The entire variable domain, with the rest obtained from reference TRBV11-3 and TRBJ2-2, is as follows: EAGVVQSPRYKIIEKKQPVAFWCNPISGHNTLYWYLQNLGQGPELLIRYENEEAVDDSQLPKDRFSAERLKGVDSTLKIQPAELGDSAVYLCASSAQGPNTGELFFGEGSRLTVL.